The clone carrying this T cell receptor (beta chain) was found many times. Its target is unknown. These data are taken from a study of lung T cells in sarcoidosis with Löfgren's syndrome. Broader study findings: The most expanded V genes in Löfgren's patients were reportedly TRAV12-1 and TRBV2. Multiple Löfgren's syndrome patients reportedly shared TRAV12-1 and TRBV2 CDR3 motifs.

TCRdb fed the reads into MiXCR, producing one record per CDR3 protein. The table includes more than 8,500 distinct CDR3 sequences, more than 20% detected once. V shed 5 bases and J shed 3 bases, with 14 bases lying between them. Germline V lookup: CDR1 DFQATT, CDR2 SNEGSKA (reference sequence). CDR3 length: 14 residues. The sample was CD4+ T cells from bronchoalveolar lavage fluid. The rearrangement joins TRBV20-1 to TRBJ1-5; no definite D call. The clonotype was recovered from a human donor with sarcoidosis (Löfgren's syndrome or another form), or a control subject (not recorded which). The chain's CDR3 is CSASLGPLNQPQHF. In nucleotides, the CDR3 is TGCAGTGCTTCCCTTGGGCCGCTCAATCAGCCCCAGCATTTT.